This TCR beta chain appears in the sequencing data of a study of regulatory T cells in long-lasting Graves disease. Losses at the gene ends were 5 bases for V and 6 bases for J; bases not matched to a gene: 10. From germline, CDR1 is SGHTA and CDR2 FQGTGA. The CDR3 is made up of 15 amino acids. Both iRepertoire HTBI primers and Arm-PCR of CDR3 regions were used to build the TCR beta libraries. TCRdb called the multiplex PCR reads again in MiXCR, with one record for every CDR3 protein. The sample gives about 430,000 distinct CDR3 sequences, 14% to 15% of which show up once; 7.8% is in the top ten. Findings and caveats of the study: Persistent cases of Graves' showed reduced TCR diversity relative to newly diagnosed patients. Persistent disease was associated with favored TRBV28 usage and with favored use of TRBJ1-2 and TRBJ2-5. With 2,500 to 3,500 shared public clonotypes, persistent patients exceeded new patients, who shared about a thousand.

The time point: newly diagnosed GD, antithyroid drugs for less than 3 months. The authors made the TCR library using RNA they extracted from PBMCs. Points on this clonotype: Its antigen is not known.

This sample was shared with a second study, whose subject was T cells in Graves' hyperthyroidism and ophthalmopathy. That report adds: RT-PCR in the first round (using the HTBI primer set) targeted the TCR CDR3.

This clonotype was sampled from a woman aged 40-49 years with Graves disease. The material sequenced was peripheral blood mononuclear cells (PBMCs), taken at new diagnosis, from a patient treated with antithyroid drugs. This chain connects TRBV7-3 to TRBJ2-1; 7 bases agree with TRBD2. This CDR3 reads CASSPRPSGTNEQFF. The CDR3 DNA sequence: TGTGCCAGCAGCCCCCGGCCTAGCGGTACCAATGAGCAGTTCTTC.